This TCR beta chain was recorded in a study of beta chain features in type 1 diabetes. The CDR3 length is 16 residues. Trimming removed 4 bases from V and 3 bases from J; junction bases left unmatched: 13. Germline CDR1 reads SGHRS; CDR2 reads YFSETQ. Comment on this clone: Its antigen is still unknown.

Regarding the study as a whole: Shorter TCRB CDR3s, moderately but significantly so, were found in Type 1 diabetes patients in all four CD4+ subsets.

The sequenced template was cDNA made from the entire isolated RNA. Method: immunoSEQ multiplex PCR; TCRdb's copy keeps in-frame clones and lacks some. The table has about 710,000 clones, over 12% seen once. The chain combines TRBV5-1 with TRBJ2-7; 7 positions agree with TRBD1. This TCR was sampled from a man aged 18-30 years with type 1 diabetes. The sample comprised naive CD4+ T cells from blood. The CDR3 DNA reads TGCGCCAGCAGCAGGGCGACAGGGAGAGTGCACTACGAGCAGTACTTC. This codes for CASSRATGRVHYEQYF. The whole variable domain, filled in from reference TRBV5-1 and TRBJ2-7, reads KAGVTQTPRYLIKTRGQQVTLSCSPISGHRSVSWYQQTPGQGLQFLFEYFSETQRNKGNFPGRFSGRQFSNSRSEMNVSTLELGDSALYLCASSRATGRVHYEQYFGPGTRLTVT.